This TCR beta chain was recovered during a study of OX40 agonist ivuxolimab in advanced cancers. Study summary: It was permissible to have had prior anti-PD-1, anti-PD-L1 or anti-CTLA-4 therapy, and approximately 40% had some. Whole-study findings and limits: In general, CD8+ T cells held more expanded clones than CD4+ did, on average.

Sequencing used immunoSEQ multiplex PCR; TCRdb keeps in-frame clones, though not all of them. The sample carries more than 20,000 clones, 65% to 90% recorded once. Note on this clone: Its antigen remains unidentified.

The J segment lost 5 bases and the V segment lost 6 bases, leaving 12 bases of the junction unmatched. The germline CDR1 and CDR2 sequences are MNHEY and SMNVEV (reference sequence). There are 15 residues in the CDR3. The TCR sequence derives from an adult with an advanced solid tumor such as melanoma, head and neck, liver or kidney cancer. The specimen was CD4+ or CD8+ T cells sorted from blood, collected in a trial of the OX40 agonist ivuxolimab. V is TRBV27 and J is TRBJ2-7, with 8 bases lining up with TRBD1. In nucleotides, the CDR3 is TGTGCCAGCAGACCCGGACAGGGCACATTCGACGAGCAGTACTTC. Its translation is CASRPGQGTFDEQYF.